This entry concerns a single T cell receptor (beta chain). The germline V gene encodes CDR1 DFQATT and CDR2 SNEGSKA (reference sequence). This CDR3 spans 11 amino acids. The data originate from a study of blood T cells in healthy people across ages. A second 7 to 11 cycle PCR used barcoded and J-beta primers. TCRdb reprocessed the 5' RACE reads with MiXCR, giving one entry per CDR3 protein. This table holds 800,000 to 900,000 distinct CDR3 sequences, 55% to 65% found once. The chain has TRBV20-1 and TRBJ2-7; a possible D gene is TRBD2 (6 bases). Judging by the DNA end, TRBJ2-5 fits better; the J call may be wrong. Sequenced sample: blood. The TCR was taken from a man younger than 40 in good health. The CDR3, as DNA: TGCAGTGAAATGGAGGGAGAGACCCAGTACTTC. Its translation: CSEMEGETQYF.